Listed below are T cell receptor beta chains from one sample, sequenced in a study of molecular identifiers for immune sequencing clone quantification. TCRdb re-called the PCR reads with MiXCR, one entry per CDR3 protein. Here the sample spans some 590,000 distinct CDR3 sequences, less than 30% being singletons. Source material: naive CD8+ T cells from blood, with Jurkat cell RNA spiked in. The source of these receptors is a human donor in good health. Some libraries in this study had Jurkat cell RNA spiked in. The CDR3 runs from the conserved cysteine through the conserved F or W. Each record gives: clone size, J gene, V gene, D gene, CDR3 DNA, CDR3 protein. D genes are given only for firm matches. A row's size may be missing; if present it is once, few, many or a size class.

many,TRBJ1-3,TRBV4-1,.,TGCGCCAGCAGCCAATGGGACATTTCTGGAAACACCATATATTTT,CASSQWDISGNTIYF
many,TRBJ1-1,TRBV29-1,.,TGCAGCGTCGGGACCCTATACACTGAAGCTTTCTTT,CSVGTLYTEAFF
many,TRBJ2-5,TRBV29-1,TRBD1,TGCAGCGTTGGGGGGGGACAGGGGGTGTCGTTCCCCCAAGAGACCCAGTACTTC,CSVGGGQGVSFPQETQYF
.,TRBJ1-5,TRBV6-2/TRBV6-3,.,TGTGCCAGCAGTTACTCGTCGGACCTCGGGAGCAATCAGACCCAGCATTTT,CASSYSSDLGSNQTQHF
.,TRBJ1-2,TRBV19,.,TGTGCCAGTAGTATGACGCTTTTCAATGGCTACACCTTC,CASSMTLFNGYTF
many,TRBJ2-3,TRBV29-1,TRBD2,TGCAGCGTTGTTCTCGGGACTAGCGCCACAGATACGCAGTATTTT,CSVVLGTSATDTQYF
many,TRBJ1-1,TRBV29-1,.,TGCAGCGTTGTGACAGGATTGAACACTGAAGCTTTCTTT,CSVVTGLNTEAFF
.,TRBJ1-2,TRBV19,.,TGTGCCGGTAGTCAGGGAGTCGGTGGCTACACCTTC,CAGSQGVGGYTF
few,TRBJ2-5,TRBV9,.,TGTGCCAGCAGCGTAGAAGCAGGGGCGGGTGAGACCCAGTACTTC,CASSVEAGAGETQYF
.,TRBJ1-2,TRBV28,TRBD1,TGTGCCAGCAGTCCGGGGACAGGCTATTACAACTATGGCTACACCTTC,CASSPGTGYYNYGYTF
many,TRBJ1-1,TRBV7-9,.,TGTGCCAGCACCACGCGGGGCAACACTGAAGCTTTCTTT,CASTTRGNTEAFF
many,TRBJ1-1,TRBV14,.,TGTGCCAGCAGCCAAGACTCAGGGGCGAACACTGAAGCTTTCTTT,CASSQDSGANTEAFF
.,TRBJ2-3,TRBV12-3/TRBV12-4,TRBD2,TGTGCCAGCACCCCGGGGGGGCTGCAATATTTT,CASTPGGLQYF
.,TRBJ2-7,TRBV11-3,TRBD2,TGTGCCAGCAGCGCGTCCCCTAGCGGCGAGCAGTACTTC,CASSASPSGEQYF
few,TRBJ1-6,TRBV25-1,.,TGTGCCAGGCGTGAGGGAGGTCCCAATTCACCCCTCCACTTT,CARREGGPNSPLHF
few,TRBJ1-2,TRBV29-1,TRBD1,TGCAGCGTTGAGGGACAGGGGGTGGTTGGCTACACCTTC,CSVEGQGVVGYTF
many,TRBJ2-3,TRBV4-3,.,TGCGCCAGCAGCCCCACGCGGCAGCGCACAGATACGCAGTATTTT,CASSPTRQRTDTQYF
few,TRBJ2-7,TRBV5-4,TRBD2,TGTGCCAGCAGCCCCGACGGACTAGTCTACGAGCAGTACTTC,CASSPDGLVYEQYF